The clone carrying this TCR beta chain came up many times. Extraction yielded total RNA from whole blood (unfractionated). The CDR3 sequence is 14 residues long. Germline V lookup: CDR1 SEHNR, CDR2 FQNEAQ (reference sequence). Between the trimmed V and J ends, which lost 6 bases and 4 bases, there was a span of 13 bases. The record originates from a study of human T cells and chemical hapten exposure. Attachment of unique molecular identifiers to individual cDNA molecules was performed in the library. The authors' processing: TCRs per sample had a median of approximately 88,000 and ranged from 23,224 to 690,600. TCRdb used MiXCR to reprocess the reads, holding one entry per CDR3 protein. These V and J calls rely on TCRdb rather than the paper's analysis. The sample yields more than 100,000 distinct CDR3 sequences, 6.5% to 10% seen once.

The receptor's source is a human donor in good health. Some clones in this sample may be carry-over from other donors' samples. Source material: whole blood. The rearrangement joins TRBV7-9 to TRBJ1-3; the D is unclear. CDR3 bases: TGTGCCAGCAGGCCCGTTCCTACCGGAAACACCATATATTTT. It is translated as CASRPVPTGNTIYF.